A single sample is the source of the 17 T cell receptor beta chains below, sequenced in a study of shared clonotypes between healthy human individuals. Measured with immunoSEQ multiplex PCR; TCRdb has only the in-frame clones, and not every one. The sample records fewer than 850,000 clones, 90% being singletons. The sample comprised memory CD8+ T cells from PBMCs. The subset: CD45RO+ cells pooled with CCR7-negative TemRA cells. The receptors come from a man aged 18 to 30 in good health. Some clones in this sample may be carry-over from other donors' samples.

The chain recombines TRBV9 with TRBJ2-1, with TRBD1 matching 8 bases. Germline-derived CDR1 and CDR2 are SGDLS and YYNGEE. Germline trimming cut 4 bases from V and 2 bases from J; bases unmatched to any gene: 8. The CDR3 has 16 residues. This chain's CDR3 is CASSPRDRGPYNEQFF. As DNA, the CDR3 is TGTGCCAGCAGCCCCAGAGACAGGGGACCCTACAATGAGCAGTTCTTC.

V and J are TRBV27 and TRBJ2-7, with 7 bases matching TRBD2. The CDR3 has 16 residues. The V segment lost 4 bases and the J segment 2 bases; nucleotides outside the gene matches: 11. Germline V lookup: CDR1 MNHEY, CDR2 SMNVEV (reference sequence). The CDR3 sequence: CASSSKVAGQPYEQYF. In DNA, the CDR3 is TGTGCCAGCAGTTCAAAAGTAGCGGGTCAACCCTACGAGCAGTACTTC.

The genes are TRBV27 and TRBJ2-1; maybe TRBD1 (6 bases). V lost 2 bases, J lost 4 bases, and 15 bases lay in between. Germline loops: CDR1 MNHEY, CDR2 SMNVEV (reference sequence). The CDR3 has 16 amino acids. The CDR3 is CASSLAQGPGYNEQFF. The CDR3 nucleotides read TGTGCCAGCAGTTTAGCCCAGGGGCCGGGGTACAATGAGCAGTTCTTC.

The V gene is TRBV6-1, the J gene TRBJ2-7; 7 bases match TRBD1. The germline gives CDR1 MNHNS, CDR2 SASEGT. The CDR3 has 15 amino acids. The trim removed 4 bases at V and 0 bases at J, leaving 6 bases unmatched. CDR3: CASSGRQGSSYEQYF. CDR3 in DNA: TGTGCCAGCAGTGGTAGACAGGGAAGCTCCTACGAGCAGTACTTC.

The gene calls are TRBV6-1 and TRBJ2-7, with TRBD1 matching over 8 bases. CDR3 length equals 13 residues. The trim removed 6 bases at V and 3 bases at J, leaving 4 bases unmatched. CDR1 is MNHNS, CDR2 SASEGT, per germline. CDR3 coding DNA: TGTGCCAGCAGGAGGACAGGGATCTACGAGCAGTACTTC. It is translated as CASRRTGIYEQYF.

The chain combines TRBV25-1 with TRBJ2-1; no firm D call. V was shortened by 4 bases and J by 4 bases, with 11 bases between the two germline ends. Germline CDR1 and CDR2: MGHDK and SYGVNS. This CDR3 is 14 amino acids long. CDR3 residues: CASSADPFYNEQFF. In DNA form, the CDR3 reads TGTGCCAGCAGTGCGGACCCATTTTACAATGAGCAGTTCTTC.

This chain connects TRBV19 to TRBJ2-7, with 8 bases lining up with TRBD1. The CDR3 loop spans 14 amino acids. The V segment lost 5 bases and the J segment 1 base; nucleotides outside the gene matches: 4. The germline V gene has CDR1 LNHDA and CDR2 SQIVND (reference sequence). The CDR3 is CASSPRQGSYEQYF. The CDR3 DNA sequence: TGTGCCAGTAGTCCTCGACAGGGGTCCTACGAGCAGTACTTC.

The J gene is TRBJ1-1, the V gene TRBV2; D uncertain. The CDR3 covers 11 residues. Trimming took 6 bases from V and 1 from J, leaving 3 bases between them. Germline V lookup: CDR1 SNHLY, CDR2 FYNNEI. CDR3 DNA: TGTGCCAGCAGCCCGAACACTGAAGCTTTCTTT. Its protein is CASSPNTEAFF.

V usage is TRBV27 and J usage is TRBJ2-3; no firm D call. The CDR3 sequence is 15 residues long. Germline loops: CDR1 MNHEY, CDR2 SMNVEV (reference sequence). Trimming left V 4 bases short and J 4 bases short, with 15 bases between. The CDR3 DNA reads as TGTGCCAGCAGTTGGACCAGGAAGAGCGCAGATACGCAGTATTTT. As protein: CASSWTRKSADTQYF.

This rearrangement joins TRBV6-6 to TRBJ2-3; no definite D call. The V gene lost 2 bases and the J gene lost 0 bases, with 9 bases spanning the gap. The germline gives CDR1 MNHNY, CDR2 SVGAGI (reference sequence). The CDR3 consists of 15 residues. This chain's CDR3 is CASSYPPPSTDTQYF. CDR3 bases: TGTGCCAGCAGTTACCCCCCACCTAGCACAGATACGCAGTATTTT.

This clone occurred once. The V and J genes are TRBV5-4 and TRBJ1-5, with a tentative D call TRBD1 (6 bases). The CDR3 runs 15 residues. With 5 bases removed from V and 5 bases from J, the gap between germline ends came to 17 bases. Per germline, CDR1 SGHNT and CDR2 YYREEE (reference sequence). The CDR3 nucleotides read TGTGCCAGCAGTTTTACCCCAGGGGAGGATCAGCCCCAGCATTTT. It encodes CASSFTPGEDQPQHF.

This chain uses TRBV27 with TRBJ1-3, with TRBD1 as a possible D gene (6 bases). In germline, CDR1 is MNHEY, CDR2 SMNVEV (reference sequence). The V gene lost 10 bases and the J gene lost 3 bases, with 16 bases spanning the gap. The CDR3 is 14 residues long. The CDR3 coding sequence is TGTGCCACCCGCTCGGGGGCGGGTGGAAACACCATATATTTT. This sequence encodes CATRSGAGGNTIYF.

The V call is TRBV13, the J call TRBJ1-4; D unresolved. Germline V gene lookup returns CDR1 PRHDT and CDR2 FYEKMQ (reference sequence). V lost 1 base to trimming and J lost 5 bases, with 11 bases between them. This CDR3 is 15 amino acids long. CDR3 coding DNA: TGTGCCAGCAGCTTAGAAGGGTCGGGGAATGAAAAACTGTTTTTT. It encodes CASSLEGSGNEKLFF.

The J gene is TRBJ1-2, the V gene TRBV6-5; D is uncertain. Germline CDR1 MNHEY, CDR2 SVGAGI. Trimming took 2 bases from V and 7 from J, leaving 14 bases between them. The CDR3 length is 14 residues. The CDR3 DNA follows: TGTGCCAGCAGTTACGCCGAGGGTTATGGTGGCTACACCTTC. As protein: CASSYAEGYGGYTF.

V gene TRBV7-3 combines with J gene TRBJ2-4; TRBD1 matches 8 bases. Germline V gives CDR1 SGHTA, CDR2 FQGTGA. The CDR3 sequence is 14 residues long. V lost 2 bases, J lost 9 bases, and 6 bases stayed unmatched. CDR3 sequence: CASSLAGGEAIQYF. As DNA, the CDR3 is TGTGCCAGCAGCTTAGCAGGGGGCGAGGCCATTCAGTACTTC.

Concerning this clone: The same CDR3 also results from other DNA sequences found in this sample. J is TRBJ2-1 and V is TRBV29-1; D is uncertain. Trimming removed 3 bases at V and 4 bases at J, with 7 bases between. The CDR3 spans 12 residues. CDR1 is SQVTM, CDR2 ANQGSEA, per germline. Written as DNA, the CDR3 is TGCAGCGTTGATTACAGATACAATGAGCAGTTCTTC. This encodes CSVDYRYNEQFF.

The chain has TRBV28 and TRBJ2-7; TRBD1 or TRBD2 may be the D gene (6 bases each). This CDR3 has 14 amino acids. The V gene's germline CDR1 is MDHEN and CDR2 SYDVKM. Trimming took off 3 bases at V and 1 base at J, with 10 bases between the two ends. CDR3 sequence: CASSFRGRSYEQYF. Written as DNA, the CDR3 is TGTGCCAGCAGTTTTCGGGGGCGGTCCTACGAGCAGTACTTC.